The rows below give T cell receptor beta chains drawn from one sample of a study of blood T cell repertoires in COVID-19. Generated by immunoSEQ multiplex PCR, the TCRdb table keeps only in-frame clones and is missing some. The sample gives roughly 200,000 clones, about 88% of which show up once; roughly 25% is in the top ten. Source material: PBMCs or T cells enriched from blood (not recorded which). The receptors originated from a woman aged 40-49 years in a cohort exposed to, infected with or recovered from COVID-19 (not recorded which). CDR3s include the opening cysteine and the closing phenylalanine or tryptophan. The D gene is left open where the match is weak. A clone size is listed for some rows: how often the clone was seen (once, few, many), or a class if it is expanded.

V gene: TRBV11-2
D gene: -
clone size: once
J gene: TRBJ1-2
CDR3 protein: CASSLAGPNYGYTF
CDR3 DNA: TGTGCCAGCAGCCTCGCAGGGCCTAACTATGGCTACACCTTC

V gene: TRBV6-6
D gene: -
clone size: -
J gene: TRBJ1-4
CDR3 protein: CASSYSKADSGKLFF
CDR3 DNA: TGTGCCAGCAGTTACTCGAAAGCAGATTCGGGAAAACTGTTTTTT

V gene: TRBV19
D gene: -
clone size: -
J gene: TRBJ1-5
CDR3 protein: CASSFTGHNSYSNQPQHF
CDR3 DNA: TGTGCCAGTAGTTTTACGGGACATAATTCTTATAGCAATCAGCCCCAGCATTTT

V gene: TRBV30
D gene: TRBD2
clone size: -
J gene: TRBJ2-5
CDR3 protein: CACGGGRATVGQETQYF
CDR3 DNA: TGTGCCTGCGGTGGCGGGAGGGCCACGGTCGGACAAGAGACCCAGTACTTC

V gene: TRBV10-2
D gene: -
clone size: -
J gene: TRBJ1-2
CDR3 protein: CASSDTGSYGYTF
CDR3 DNA: TGCGCCAGCAGTGACACCGGGAGCTATGGCTACACCTTC

V gene: TRBV6-2/TRBV6-3
D gene: -
clone size: -
J gene: TRBJ2-1
CDR3 protein: CASSLPNEQFF
CDR3 DNA: TGTGCCAGCAGTCTACCCAATGAGCAGTTCTTC

V gene: TRBV2
D gene: TRBD1
clone size: -
J gene: TRBJ1-4
CDR3 protein: CASSPTGGAEKLFF
CDR3 DNA: TGTGCCAGCAGTCCGACAGGGGGAGCGGAAAAACTGTTTTTT

V gene: TRBV28
D gene: -
clone size: -
J gene: TRBJ1-6
CDR3 protein: CASTPPGPNSPLHF
CDR3 DNA: TGTGCCAGCACCCCGCCAGGGCCTAATTCACCCCTCCACTTT

V gene: TRBV7-9
D gene: -
clone size: -
J gene: TRBJ1-6
CDR3 protein: CASSLYRNSPLHF
CDR3 DNA: TGTGCCAGCAGCTTATACAGAAATTCACCCCTCCACTTT

V gene: TRBV7-9
D gene: -
clone size: -
J gene: TRBJ1-3
CDR3 protein: CASSQLGSSGNTIYF
CDR3 DNA: TGTGCCAGCAGCCAACTTGGGAGCTCTGGAAACACCATATATTTT

V gene: TRBV6-5
D gene: -
clone size: once
J gene: TRBJ1-6
CDR3 protein: CASSFLRGPLHF
CDR3 DNA: TGTGCCAGCAGTTTCCTTCGGGGTCCCCTCCACTTT

V gene: TRBV12-3/TRBV12-4
D gene: -
clone size: few
J gene: TRBJ2-7
CDR3 protein: CASGTGRGYEQYF
CDR3 DNA: TGTGCCAGCGGTACAGGGAGAGGCTACGAGCAGTACTTC

V gene: TRBV2
D gene: -
clone size: -
J gene: TRBJ2-3
CDR3 protein: CASSVEGRADTQYF
CDR3 DNA: TGTGCCAGCAGTGTGGAGGGAAGGGCAGATACGCAGTATTTT